Following are 4 T cell receptor beta chains from one sample sequenced in a study of blood T cells in healthy people across ages. A sample-barcoded 5' primer and a J-beta primer mix were used in a second PCR of roughly 6 to 11 cycles. TCRdb re-derived calls from the 5' RACE reads in MiXCR, one entry per CDR3 protein. The sample has nearly 1 million distinct CDR3 sequences, roughly 47% seen once. Sequencing was done on a sample of blood. These receptors were obtained from an older woman in good health.

In its sample, this clonotype was seen a few times. The chain uses TRBV29-1 and TRBJ2-7, with TRBD2 matching over 9 bases. This CDR3 comprises 15 residues. J gave up 2 bases and V 3 bases, and 8 bases lay outside the gene matches. Germline CDR1 and CDR2: SQVTM and ANQGSEA. This CDR3 is CSVDSAREGTYEQYF. In nucleotides, the CDR3 is TGCAGCGTTGACTCGGCGCGGGAGGGAACCTACGAGCAGTACTTC.

This clonotype turned up a few times. The gene calls are TRBV12-3 or TRBV12-4 and TRBJ2-3, with 10 bases lining up with TRBD2. CDR3 length equals 16 residues. V dropped 5 bases and J dropped 3; count of bases not matched to a gene: 8. CDR3 coding DNA: TGTGCCAGCAGTCTTGAAGCGGGAGGGTGGACAGATACGCAGTATTTT. The encoded protein is CASSLEAGGWTDTQYF.

The chain joins TRBV6-2 or TRBV6-3 to TRBJ2-5; TRBD1 or TRBD2 may be the D gene (5 bases each). The CDR3 sequence is 12 residues long. Germline V gene data show CDR1 as MNHEY and CDR2 as SVGEGT. V lost 6 bases and J 11 bases, leaving 16 bases between the germline ends. The DNA of the CDR3 is TGTGCCAGCAGCCCGATCTTAGGGGAGCAGTACTTC. It translates to CASSPILGEQYF.

V is TRBV20-1 and J is TRBJ2-4; D unclear. This CDR3 is built from 16 residues. V dropped 0 bases and J dropped 6 bases, with 18 bases sitting between them. Germline values: CDR1 DFQATT, CDR2 SNEGSKA (reference sequence). As DNA, the CDR3 is TGCAGTGCTAGAGATCTTCGGACCGACGCTGGAAACATTCAGTACTTC. This gives the protein CSARDLRTDAGNIQYF.